This passage covers 21 T cell receptor beta chains from one sample sequenced in a study of blood T cells in healthy people across ages (dated by TCRdb to about 2015). The library was built by means of 5' RACE. Sequenced on an Illumina HiSeq 2500. A second PCR of about 7 to 12 cycles was run with a J-beta primer mix and a sample-barcoded 5' primer. In TCRdb, the public reads were trimmed at Q25 with fastp and aligned with MiXCR, with productive beta chains retained. Under each unique CDR3 protein, matching rows form one entry showing the most common genes and DNA. This sample gives about 640,000 distinct CDR3 sequences in total; 58% of them show up just once. The ten largest make up over 30% of the sample. What was sequenced was blood. The receptors come from a man in his 60s in good health.

This clonotype has a single count. The chain couples TRBV5-1 to TRBJ2-3; possible D gene TRBD1, 6 bases. Germline CDR1 SGHRS, CDR2 YFSETQ. V dropped 0 bases and J dropped 0 bases, with 11 bases sitting between them. This CDR3 has 16 amino acids. The CDR3 here is CASSLENRDSTDTQYF. In DNA, the CDR3 is TGCGCCAGCAGCTTGGAGAACAGGGATAGCACAGATACGCAGTATTTT.

A remark on this clonotype: The junction differs from germline at one of its ends, possibly a read error. The chain links TRBV10-3 to TRBJ2-1, with a possible D match to TRBD1 (6 bases). Germline lookup yields CDR1 ENHRY and CDR2 SYGVKD. The CDR3 runs 11 residues. The CDR3: CTIRQDNEQFF. The CDR3 nucleotides are TGTACCATCAGACAGGACAATGAGCAGTTCTTC.

V gene TRBV25-1 combines with J gene TRBJ1-2, with 7 nucleotides matching TRBD1. Unmatched junction bases numbered 4, after V lost 6 bases and J lost 3 bases. Germline CDR1 is MGHDK and CDR2 is SYGVNS. CDR3 length: 13 residues. DNA for the CDR3: TGTGCCAGCAGAGGACAGGAACACTATGGCTACACCTTC. Translated, it gives CASRGQEHYGYTF.

This sequence joins TRBV3-1 and TRBJ2-4, with D possibly being TRBD2 (5 bases). The germline CDR1 and CDR2 sequences are LGHDT and YNNKEL (reference sequence). The CDR3 consists of 13 residues. Between the trimmed V and J ends, which lost 2 bases and 9 bases, there was a span of 11 bases. CDR3 nucleotides: TGTGCCAGCAGCCAAATCGCACGGGGCATTCAGTACTTC. Amino acids: CASSQIARGIQYF.

The chain recombines TRBV7-9 with TRBJ2-4, with 15 positions matching TRBD2. The J call may be mistaken, given a closer DNA end match to TRBJ2-7. The CDR3 has 16 amino acids. The germline V gene has CDR1 SEHNR and CDR2 FQNEAQ (reference sequence). The CDR3 DNA reads as TGTGCCAGCAGCGCCGGACTAGCGGGGGGGTCCCACGAGCAGTACTTC. Translated, it gives CASSAGLAGGSHEQYF.

This clonotype was detected a few times. DNA of the CDR3: TGCAGTGCTACTCCCCCCGTAGCGGGGGGGCGAGAGACCCAGTACTTC. Its protein is CSATPPVAGGRETQYF. V usage is TRBV20-1 and J usage is TRBJ2-5; TRBD2 aligns across 11 bases. Trimming cost V 4 bases and J 4 bases; bases outside gene matches: 11. The CDR3 runs 16 residues. Germline assignment: CDR1 DFQATT and CDR2 SNEGSKA (reference sequence).

The chain uses TRBV20-1 and TRBJ2-5, with 9 positions matching TRBD1. V was clipped by 6 bases and J by 2 bases; unmatched bases: 7. Germline V gene lookup returns CDR1 DFQATT and CDR2 SNEGSKA (reference sequence). The CDR3 sequence is 14 residues long. The CDR3, as DNA: TGCAGTGCCATCGGCGGGACAGGGCAAGAGACCCAGTACTTC. This translates into CSAIGGTGQETQYF.

The CDR3 nucleotides are TGTGCCAGCAGCTTTGTGCGGGGGGCGTGGGAGCAGTTCTTC. Translation gives CASSFVRGAWEQFF. The rearrangement links TRBV7-8 to TRBJ2-1; 8 bases agree with TRBD2. This CDR3 has 14 amino acids. The V segment lost 3 bases and the J segment 10 bases; nucleotides outside the gene matches: 8. Germline-derived CDR1 and CDR2 are SGHVS and FQNEAQ. The whole variable domain, filled in from reference TRBV7-8 and TRBJ2-1, reads GAGVSQSPRYKVAKRGQDVALRCDPISGHVSLFWYQQALGQGPEFLTYFQNEAQLDKSGLPSDRFFAERPEGSVSTLKIQRTQQEDSAVYLCASSFVRGAWEQFFGPGTRLTVL.

The chain couples TRBV6-5 to TRBJ2-6; D is uncertain. Germline CDR1 and CDR2: MNHEY and SVGAGI. The CDR3 covers 15 residues. Between the trimmed V and J ends, which lost 6 bases and 0 bases, there was a span of 9 bases. CDR3 nucleotides: TGTGCCAGCAGACCTCTGAGCTCTGGGGCCAACGTCCTGACTTTC. It translates to CASRPLSSGANVLTF.

This clonotype was observed a few times. V and J are TRBV10-2 and TRBJ2-7; D might be TRBD1 (6 bases). Germline loops: CDR1 WSHSY, CDR2 SAAADI. This CDR3 contains 14 residues. Trimming removed 3 bases from V and 1 base from J, with 10 bases in between. The CDR3 coding sequence is TGCGCCAGCAGTGAAAGGACAGAGTCCTACGAGCAGTACTTC. Translated, it gives CASSERTESYEQYF.

This clonotype was observed at least ten times. The gene calls are TRBV4-1 and TRBJ2-1; 8 nucleotides align to TRBD1. The ends lost 0 bases at V and 2 bases at J; junction bases unmatched: 9. This CDR3 is 18 amino acids long. The V gene's germline CDR1 is MGHRA and CDR2 YSYEKL. The CDR3 coding sequence is TGCGCCAGCAGCCAAGATTTCGCAGGGGGCATCACCTACAATGAGCAGTTCTTC. Its translation is CASSQDFAGGITYNEQFF.

This chain uses TRBV27 with TRBJ2-1, with 14 bases fitting TRBD2. Trimming cost V 5 bases and J 8 bases; bases outside gene matches: 8. Germline values: CDR1 MNHEY, CDR2 SMNVEV (reference sequence). The CDR3 covers 16 residues. CDR3 nucleotides: TGTGCCAGCAGTGGACTAGCGGGGGGAAAGGACGATGAGCAGTTCTTC. Protein: CASSGLAGGKDDEQFF.

This sequence joins TRBV7-2 and TRBJ1-5; D gene ambiguous. V lost 4 bases to trimming and J lost 4 bases, with 11 bases between them. Germline values: CDR1 SGHTA, CDR2 FQGNSA. This CDR3 region has 14 residues. The CDR3 sequence is CASSSRTVNQPQHF. The CDR3 bases are TGTGCCAGCAGCTCGCGGACGGTGAATCAGCCCCAGCATTTT.

V is TRBV7-9 and J is TRBJ2-3, with D hard to call. Germline V gene lookup returns CDR1 SEHNR and CDR2 FQNEAQ (reference sequence). The V end lost 3 bases, the J end lost 6 bases, and 10 bases lay between the germline ends. This CDR3 has 13 amino acids. DNA for the CDR3: TGTGCCAGCAGCTTTCGGCTTGATGATACGCAGTATTTT. It codes for CASSFRLDDTQYF.

This chain joins TRBV2 and TRBJ2-5; possibly TRBD2 for D (5 bases). Trimming left V 3 bases short and J 1 base short, with 12 bases between. The length of the CDR3 is 15 residues. Germline V CDR1 and CDR2: SNHLY, FYNNEI. CDR3 sequence (DNA): TGTGCCAGCAGTGACCTTGCTAGCAGCCAAGAGACCCAGTACTTC. Residues: CASSDLASSQETQYF. Based on the CDR3 plus reference TRBV2 and TRBJ2-5, the full variable domain is EPEVTQTPSHQVTQMGQEVILRCVPISNHLYFYWYRQILGQKVEFLVSFYNNEISEKSEIFDDQFSVERPDGSNFTLKIRSTKLEDSAMYFCASSDLASSQETQYFGPGTRLLVL.

With regard to this clonotype: The junction and the germline gene differ at one end; a read error may be behind it. J is TRBJ2-1 and V is TRBV5-1, with 10 nucleotides matching TRBD1. The length of the CDR3 is 16 residues. Germline V gene lookup returns CDR1 SGHRS and CDR2 YFSETQ. CDR3 sequence: CASSWSGTGAYDEQFF. In DNA, the CDR3 is TGCGCCAGCAGCTGGAGCGGGACAGGGGCCTACGATGAGCAGTTCTTC. The full variable domain, its missing parts supplied by reference TRBV5-1 and TRBJ2-1, is KAGVTQTPRYLIKTRGQQVTLSCSPISGHRSVSWYQQTPGQGLQFLFEYFSETQRNKGNFPGRFSGRQFSNSRSEMNVSTLELGDSALYLCASSWSGTGAYDEQFFGPGTRLTVL.

The chain carries TRBV7-9 and TRBJ2-5; 7 nucleotides agree with TRBD1. The last part of the DNA fits TRBJ2-7 better; the J call may be wrong. Germline assignment: CDR1 SEHNR and CDR2 FQNEAQ (reference sequence). This CDR3 is built from 12 residues. The CDR3 bases are TGTGCCAGCAGCAAGACAGGGTCCGAGCAGTACTTC. Residues: CASSKTGSEQYF.

This clonotype was seen more than once but under ten times. The chain joins TRBV29-1 to TRBJ2-1; D remains unclear. Germline-derived CDR1 and CDR2 are SQVTM and ANQGSEA. Trimming shortened V by 1 base and J by 14 bases, and 9 bases separated the two germline ends. The CDR3 covers 10 residues. The CDR3 bases are TGCAGCGTTGAAGCCCCCCCGGAGTTCTTC. Its protein product is CSVEAPPEFF.

V and J are TRBV3-1 and TRBJ2-1; D remains ambiguous. Per germline, CDR1 LGHDT and CDR2 YNNKEL (reference sequence). The CDR3 sequence is 15 residues long. With 1 base removed from V and 7 bases from J, the gap between germline ends came to 14 bases. As DNA, the CDR3 is TGTGCCAGCAGCCAAGGGGTGGGCGCTTTTAATGAGCAGTTCTTC. Amino acids: CASSQGVGAFNEQFF.

The genes are TRBV6-1 and TRBJ1-5; D call uncertain. This CDR3 is 15 amino acids long. V was cut by 4 bases and J by 4 bases, with 14 bases left in between. Germline lookup yields CDR1 MNHNS and CDR2 SASEGT. CDR3 residues: CASSVVPDRNQPQHF. As DNA, the CDR3 is TGTGCCAGCAGTGTGGTGCCTGACCGGAATCAGCCCCAGCATTTT.

This sequence joins TRBV5-1 and TRBJ2-3; 8 bases match TRBD1. V lost 4 bases and J lost 2; bases outside the gene matches: 6. The CDR3 consists of 15 residues. Germline CDR1 and CDR2: SGHRS and YFSETQ. Written as DNA, the CDR3 is TGCGCCAGCAGCCCGGGACAGGTAGACACAGATACGCAGTATTTT. Translated: CASSPGQVDTDTQYF.